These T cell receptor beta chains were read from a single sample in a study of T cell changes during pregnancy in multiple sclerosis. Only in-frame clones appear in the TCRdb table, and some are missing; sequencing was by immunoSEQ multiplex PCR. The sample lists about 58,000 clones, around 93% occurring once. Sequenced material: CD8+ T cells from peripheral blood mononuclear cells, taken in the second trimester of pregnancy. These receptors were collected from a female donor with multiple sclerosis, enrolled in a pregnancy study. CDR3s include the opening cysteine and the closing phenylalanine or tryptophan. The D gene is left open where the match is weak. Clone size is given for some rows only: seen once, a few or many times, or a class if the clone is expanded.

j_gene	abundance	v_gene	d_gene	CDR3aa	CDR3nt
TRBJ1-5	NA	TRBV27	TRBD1	CASSLRGQGVQPQHF	TGTGCCAGCAGTTTACGAGGACAGGGTGTTCAGCCCCAGCATTTT
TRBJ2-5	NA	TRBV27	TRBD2	CASSFSGGGETQYF	TGTGCCAGCAGTTTTAGTGGCGGGGGGGAGACCCAGTACTTC
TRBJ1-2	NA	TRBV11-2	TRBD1	CASSKTGTATNYGYTF	TGTGCCAGCAGCAAGACCGGGACAGCAACTAACTATGGCTACACCTTC
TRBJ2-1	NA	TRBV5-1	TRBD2	CASSLSSGVYNEQFF	TGCGCCAGCAGCTTGAGTAGCGGGGTATACAATGAGCAGTTCTTC
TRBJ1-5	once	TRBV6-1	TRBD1	CASSATSGRGHQPQHF	TGTGCCAGCAGTGCTACCTCAGGCAGGGGGCATCAGCCCCAGCATTTT
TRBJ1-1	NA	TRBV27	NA	CASSLVRHMNTEAFF	TGTGCCAGCAGTTTAGTAAGACATATGAACACTGAAGCTTTCTTT
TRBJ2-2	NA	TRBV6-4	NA	CASSDSLATGELFF	TGTGCCAGCAGTGACTCACTAGCCACCGGGGAGCTGTTTTTT
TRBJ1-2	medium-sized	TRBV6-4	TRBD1	CASSQTGGAEGYTF	TGTGCCAGCAGCCAGACAGGGGGCGCGGAGGGCTACACCTTC
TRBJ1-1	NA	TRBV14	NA	CASSQEIDAYYVNTEAFF	TGTGCCAGCAGCCAAGAAATCGACGCCTACTACGTGAACACTGAAGCTTTCTTT
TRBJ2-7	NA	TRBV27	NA	CASSLGTGTAGYEQYF	TGTGCCAGCAGTTTGGGGACCGGGACAGCGGGCTACGAGCAGTACTTC
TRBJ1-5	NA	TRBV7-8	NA	CASSLAAGVRPDRAQHF	TGTGCCAGCAGCTTGGCTGCGGGGGTGCGACCAGATAGGGCCCAGCATTTT
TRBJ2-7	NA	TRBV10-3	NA	CAISVMGQGSYEQYF	TGTGCCATCAGTGTTATGGGGCAGGGTTCCTACGAGCAGTACTTC
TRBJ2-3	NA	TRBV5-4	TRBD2	CASSQLAGDSGTQYF	TGTGCCAGCAGCCAACTAGCGGGGGACTCGGGTACGCAGTATTTT
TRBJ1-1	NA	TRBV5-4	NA	CASSFAGQAFF	TGTGCCAGCAGCTTTGCGGGGCAAGCTTTCTTT
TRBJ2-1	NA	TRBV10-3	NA	CAIGGDNNNEQFF	TGTGCCATCGGGGGGGACAACAACAATGAGCAGTTCTTC
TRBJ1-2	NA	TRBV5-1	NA	CASSPDPGHSYGYTF	TGCGCCAGCAGCCCTGATCCGGGACACAGCTATGGCTACACCTTC
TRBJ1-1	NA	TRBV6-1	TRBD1	CASSTGGTEAFF	TGTGCCAGCAGCACAGGGGGCACTGAAGCTTTCTTT
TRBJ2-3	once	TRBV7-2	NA	CASSWGGASTDTQYF	TGTGCCAGCAGCTGGGGCGGGGCTAGCACAGATACGCAGTATTTT
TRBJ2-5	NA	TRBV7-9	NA	CASSSISTSSHPETQYF	TGTGCCAGCAGCTCCATTAGCACTAGCAGCCACCCTGAGACCCAGTACTTC
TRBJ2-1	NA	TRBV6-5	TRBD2	CASGRLAGDSEQFF	TGTGCCAGCGGGAGACTAGCGGGAGATAGTGAGCAGTTCTTC
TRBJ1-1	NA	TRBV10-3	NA	CAIQGAVGTEAFF	TGTGCCATCCAGGGCGCGGTGGGCACTGAAGCTTTCTTT
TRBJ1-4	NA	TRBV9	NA	CASSVEGALNEKLFF	TGTGCCAGCAGCGTAGAAGGGGCGCTTAATGAAAAACTGTTTTTT
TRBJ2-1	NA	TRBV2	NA	CASRDPSNEQFF	TGTGCCTCTCGCGATCCGAGCAATGAGCAGTTCTTC
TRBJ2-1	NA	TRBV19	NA	CASTQGGSGNEQFF	TGTGCCAGTACCCAGGGGGGTTCGGGCAATGAGCAGTTCTTC
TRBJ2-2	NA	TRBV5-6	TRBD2	CASRGGVNGELFF	TGTGCCAGCAGGGGGGGGGTGAACGGGGAGCTGTTTTTT
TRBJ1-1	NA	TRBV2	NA	CASESGTEAFF	TGTGCCAGCGAATCAGGCACTGAAGCTTTCTTT
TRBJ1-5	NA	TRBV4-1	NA	CASSPPGGAQPQHF	TGCGCCAGCAGCCCCCCGGGGGGTGCTCAGCCCCAGCATTTT
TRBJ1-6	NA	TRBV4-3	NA	CASSQDSDNHSPLHF	TGCGCCAGCAGCCAAGATAGTGATAACCATTCACCCCTCCACTTT
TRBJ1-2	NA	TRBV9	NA	CASSALTGLYGYTF	TGTGCCAGCAGCGCCCTGACAGGCCTCTATGGCTACACCTTC
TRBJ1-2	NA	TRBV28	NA	CASSFPVGGLYGYTF	TGTGCCAGCAGTTTCCCCGTGGGAGGACTCTATGGCTACACCTTC
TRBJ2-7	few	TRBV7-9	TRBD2	CASSPGGRYEQYF	TGTGCCAGCAGCCCCGGGGGGAGGTACGAGCAGTACTTC
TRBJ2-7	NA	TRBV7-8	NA	CASSGEFPEQYF	TGTGCCAGCAGCGGGGAGTTTCCCGAGCAGTACTTC
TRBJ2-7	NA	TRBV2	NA	CASKEGVGYEQYF	TGTGCCAGCAAAGAGGGGGTAGGCTACGAGCAGTACTTC
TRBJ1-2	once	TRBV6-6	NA	CASSYSRTPTDGYTF	TGTGCCAGCAGTTACTCACGGACACCAACCGATGGCTACACCTTC
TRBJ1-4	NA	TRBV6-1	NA	CASSVLRGVGEKLFF	TGTGCCAGCAGTGTCCTCCGGGGGGTAGGGGAAAAACTGTTTTTT
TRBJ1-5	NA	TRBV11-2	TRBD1	CASSYGTGVQPQHF	TGTGCCAGCAGCTATGGGACAGGGGTTCAGCCCCAGCATTTT
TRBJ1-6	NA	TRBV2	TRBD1	CASSVGQGIRSPLHF	TGTGCCAGCAGTGTGGGACAGGGAATACGGTCACCCCTCCACTTT
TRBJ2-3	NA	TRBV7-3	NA	CASSRGTSTDTQYF	TGTGCCAGCAGCCGGGGAACTAGCACAGATACGCAGTATTTT
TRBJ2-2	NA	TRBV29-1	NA	CSVVGTNGTGELFF	TGCAGCGTTGTCGGGACAAATGGTACCGGGGAGCTGTTTTTT
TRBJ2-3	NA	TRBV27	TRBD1	CASSPPGQTQYF	TGTGCCAGCAGTCCGCCGGGACAGACGCAGTATTTT